This TCR beta chain was profiled in a study of blood T cells in healthy people across ages. CDR3 length: 16 amino acids. J gave up 5 bases and V 5 bases, and 7 bases lay outside the gene matches. Germline values: CDR1 SGHTA, CDR2 FQGNSA. The use of a sample-barcoded 5' primer and a J-beta primer mix characterized a second PCR of roughly 6 to 11 cycles. MiXCR, run by TCRdb on the 5' RACE reads, gives a single entry per CDR3 protein. Among about 730,000 distinct CDR3 sequences listed, about 40% were seen once. Source material: blood. The rearrangement uses TRBV7-2 and TRBJ2-3, with TRBD2 matching over 13 bases. The receptor's source is a woman aged 55-69 years in good health. The CDR3 reads CASSPGTSGNRDTQYF. The CDR3, as DNA: TGTGCCAGCAGCCCCGGGACTAGCGGGAACAGAGATACGCAGTATTTT. Combining the CDR3 with reference TRBV7-2 and TRBJ2-3 gives the whole variable domain GAGVSQSPSNKVTEKGKDVELRCDPISGHTALYWYRQSLGQGLEFLIYFQGNSAPDKSGLPSDRFSAERTGGSVSTLTIQRTQQEDSAVYLCASSPGTSGNRDTQYFGPGTRLTVL.